One sample yielded the 17 T cell receptor beta chains listed below, sequenced in a study of blood T cell repertoires in COVID-19 (dated by TCRdb to the early 2020s). Library preparation used the immunoSEQ multiplex PCR assay. The clones in this table, taken by TCRdb from immuneACCESS, are in-frame only. Not every clone is retained; where verified, under half of the shortfall comes from an unresolved V gene, and the cause of the rest is unknown. The sample table holds more than 65,000 clones, of which around 87% were seen once. About 6.6% of the sample belongs to the ten largest clones. Specimen: peripheral blood. These receptors all stem from a man over 45 with active COVID-19.

The CDR3 DNA is TGTGCCAGCAGCCAAGATAGTAGCGGCACCTACGAGCAGTACTTC. Residues: CASSQDSSGTYEQYF. This chain links TRBV4-2 with TRBJ2-7, with TRBD2 as a possible D gene (6 bases). Deletions cut 0 bases from V and 2 bases from J, with 11 bases between. Germline V lookup: CDR1 LGHNA, CDR2 YNFKEQ. The CDR3 is made up of 15 amino acids.

The V call is TRBV6-5, the J call TRBJ2-5, with D possibly TRBD2 on 5 matching bases. Trimming removed 2 bases at V and 2 bases at J, with 6 bases between. The V gene's germline CDR1 is MNHEY and CDR2 SVGAGI. CDR3 length: 13 amino acids. The CDR3 region is CASSYRGQETQYF. The CDR3 DNA reads as TGTGCCAGCAGTTACCGGGGACAAGAGACCCAGTACTTC.

The chain links TRBV27 to TRBJ1-5; 11 positions agree with TRBD1. The germline gives CDR1 MNHEY, CDR2 SMNVEV (reference sequence). Trimming cost V 5 bases and J 3 bases; bases outside gene matches: 6. The CDR3 contains 16 residues. DNA for the CDR3: TGTGCCAGCAGTCAGCGGGACAGGGGGAACAATCAGCCCCAGCATTTT. Protein product: CASSQRDRGNNQPQHF.

This chain connects TRBV7-2 to TRBJ2-7, with TRBD2 matching over 11 bases. The V gene end was trimmed by 4 bases and the J gene end by 2 bases; junction bases not matched to a gene: 4. The CDR3 extends over 15 amino acids. Germline V lookup: CDR1 SGHTA, CDR2 FQGNSA. The CDR3 DNA sequence: TGTGCCAGCAGCTACTTAGCGGGAGGGCCCTACGAGCAGTACTTC. Translated, it gives CASSYLAGGPYEQYF.

This clone appeared a few times. The chain uses TRBV28 and TRBJ2-7, with 8 positions matching TRBD1. Germline V lookup: CDR1 MDHEN, CDR2 SYDVKM. CDR3 length: 17 residues. The V and J ends lost 2 bases and 0 bases, in that order; junction bases with no gene match: 9. Here the CDR3 reads CASSLAAGGSSSYEQYF. The CDR3 DNA is TGTGCCAGCAGTTTAGCGGCAGGGGGCTCAAGCTCCTACGAGCAGTACTTC. Drawing the rest from reference TRBV28 and TRBJ2-7, the complete variable domain is DVKVTQSSRYLVKRTGEKVFLECVQDMDHENMFWYRQDPGLGLRLIYFSYDVKMKEKGDIPEGYSVSREKKERFSLILESASTNQTSMYLCASSLAAGGSSSYEQYFGPGTRLTVT.

The J gene is TRBJ2-1, the V gene TRBV19; 14 bases align to TRBD2. This CDR3 region has 16 residues. After removal of 2 bases from V and 6 bases from J, the junction contained 3 bases not matched to a gene. CDR1 and CDR2 from the germline V gene are LNHDA and SQIVND (reference sequence). This chain's CDR3 is CASSIKTSGRANEQFF. The DNA for the CDR3 is TGTGCCAGTAGTATAAAGACTAGCGGGAGGGCCAATGAGCAGTTCTTC. The complete variable domain, with remaining parts taken from reference TRBV19 and TRBJ2-1, reads DGGITQSPKYLFRKEGQNVTLSCEQNLNHDAMYWYRQDPGQGLRLIYYSQIVNDFQKGDIAEGYSVSREKKESFPLTVTSAQKNPTAFYLCASSIKTSGRANEQFFGPGTRLTVL.

The chain joins TRBV14 to TRBJ2-7, with TRBD2 matching 14 bases. The CDR3 totals 19 residues. With V trimmed by 4 bases and J by 4 bases, 15 bases remained unmatched. In germline, CDR1 is SGHDN, CDR2 FVKESK. The CDR3, as DNA: TGTGCCAGCAGCCCTTCGACTAGCGGGAGGGCCACCAGTTTGTACGAGCAGTACTTC. Protein product: CASSPSTSGRATSLYEQYF.

The chain carries TRBV11-3 and TRBJ1-1; D is ambiguous. CDR1 is SGHNT and CDR2 is YENEEA in the germline V gene. The CDR3 consists of 13 residues. Between the trimmed V and J ends, which lost 1 base and 4 bases, there was a span of 7 bases. This CDR3 reads CASSLVEGTEAFF. For the CDR3, the DNA is TGTGCCAGCAGCTTAGTAGAGGGCACTGAAGCTTTCTTT.

The rearrangement joins TRBV7-2 to TRBJ2-1; 7 bases fit TRBD2. CDR1 and CDR2 (germline): SGHTA, FQGNSA. Trimming cost V 0 bases and J 8 bases; bases outside gene matches: 13. This CDR3 is 17 amino acids long. CDR3 sequence reads: CASSLAAFPSGGYEQFF. In DNA form, the CDR3 reads TGTGCCAGCAGCTTAGCCGCCTTTCCGTCGGGAGGCTATGAGCAGTTCTTC.

The gene calls are TRBV19 and TRBJ1-1, with D hard to call. The CDR3 consists of 12 residues. V was pared by 4 bases and J by 3 bases, with 6 bases between. CDR1 is LNHDA, CDR2 SQIVND, per germline (reference sequence). CDR3 region: CASSRRDTEAFF. In nucleotides, the CDR3 is TGTGCCAGTAGTAGGAGGGACACTGAAGCTTTCTTT.

This chain joins TRBV28 and TRBJ2-6; D is perhaps TRBD2 (7 bases). V was pared by 3 bases and J by 1 base, with 10 bases between. Germline CDR1 MDHEN, CDR2 SYDVKM. The CDR3 is 16 residues long. CDR3 DNA: TGTGCCAGCAGTTTGGGAGGGGGGTCTGGGGCCAACGTCCTGACTTTC. The encoded protein is CASSLGGGSGANVLTF.

The chain carries TRBV2 and TRBJ2-2; D is undetermined. V lost 4 bases and J lost 3, with 12 bases in between. Germline CDR1 is SNHLY and CDR2 is FYNNEI. This CDR3 is 15 amino acids long. This CDR3 reads CASSVLVGDTGELFF. The CDR3 coding sequence is TGTGCCAGCAGTGTTCTAGTCGGCGACACCGGGGAGCTGTTTTTT. The complete variable domain, with remaining parts taken from reference TRBV2 and TRBJ2-2, reads EPEVTQTPSHQVTQMGQEVILRCVPISNHLYFYWYRQILGQKVEFLVSFYNNEISEKSEIFDDQFSVERPDGSNFTLKIRSTKLEDSAMYFCASSVLVGDTGELFFGEGSRLTVL.

The DNA for the CDR3 is TGCGCCAGCAGCCAAGATCACGTTGAGGCGAGAAGTGGCTACACCTTC. Protein sequence: CASSQDHVEARSGYTF. This chain connects TRBV4-3 to TRBJ1-2; D gene uncertain. The CDR3 sequence is 16 residues long. CDR1 and CDR2 from the germline V gene are LGHNA and YSLEER. Trimming left V 0 bases short and J 7 bases short, with 18 bases between.

V is TRBV5-1 and J is TRBJ2-1; possible D gene TRBD2, 5 bases. Trimming pared 4 bases from V and 0 bases from J, leaving 11 bases between. Germline CDR1 and CDR2: SGHRS and YFSETQ. This CDR3 comprises 15 residues. CDR3 sequence reads: CASSAGELSYNEQFF. The CDR3, as DNA: TGCGCCAGCAGCGCCGGGGAGCTCTCCTACAATGAGCAGTTCTTC.

The genes are TRBV14 and TRBJ1-2; the match to TRBD1 covers 12 bases. Germline V CDR1 and CDR2: SGHDN, FVKESK. The ends lost 6 bases at V and 4 bases at J; junction bases unmatched: 9. The CDR3 is 16 amino acids. This CDR3 reads CASSLTGTGGFYGYTF. In nucleotides, the CDR3 is TGTGCCAGCAGTCTGACTGGGACAGGGGGCTTCTATGGCTACACCTTC.

The V and J genes are TRBV5-1 and TRBJ2-1, with 12 bases fitting TRBD1. Germline-derived CDR1 and CDR2 are SGHRS and YFSETQ. The ends lost 0 bases at V and 10 bases at J; junction bases unmatched: 11. CDR3 length equals 17 residues. CDR3 protein: CASSLGSPGQGAFEQFF. The CDR3 DNA sequence: TGCGCCAGCAGCTTGGGCTCCCCGGGACAGGGGGCATTCGAGCAGTTCTTC.

The chain joins TRBV9 to TRBJ2-1; possibly TRBD1 for D (6 bases). V lost 0 bases and J 0 bases, leaving 10 bases between the germline ends. CDR1 SGDLS and CDR2 YYNGEE come from the germline V gene. The CDR3 length is 16 residues. CDR3 amino acids: CASSVEQGFSYNEQFF. The CDR3 nucleotides are TGTGCCAGCAGCGTAGAGCAGGGGTTCTCCTACAATGAGCAGTTCTTC.